The 5 T cell receptor beta chains below come from one sample, sequenced in a study of cytomegalovirus exposure and HLA in healthy donors. PCR primers comprised 60 Vbeta and 13 Jbeta primers. The data were produced by immunoSEQ multiplex PCR, yet TCRdb's version contains in-frame clones alone and is incomplete. The table lists 120,000 to 150,000 clones, 75% to 90% of them singletons. The sequencing sample was made of PBMCs. The receptors here all came from a female donor in good health and CMV-seronegative.

This clone has a single count. The gene calls are TRBV5-1 and TRBJ2-3, with 9 bases that match TRBD2. Trimming cost V 4 bases and J 6 bases; bases outside gene matches: 15. This CDR3 has 17 amino acids. In germline, CDR1 is SGHRS, CDR2 YFSETQ. CDR3 nucleotide sequence: TGCGCCAGCAGCCCTTCGCTAGCGGGGAACGCCGCCGATACGCAGTATTTT. This sequence encodes CASSPSLAGNAADTQYF.

The chain links TRBV15 to TRBJ2-5; 9 nucleotides line up with TRBD1. The J segment lost 4 bases and the V segment lost 3 bases, leaving 12 bases of the junction unmatched. CDR1 LNHNV and CDR2 YYDKDF come from the germline V gene (reference sequence). The CDR3 sequence is 17 residues long. The CDR3 protein is CATSRTLRGQGGETQYF. CDR3 nucleotides: TGTGCCACCAGCAGGACCTTGAGGGGACAGGGAGGAGAGACCCAGTACTTC.

V gene TRBV27 combines with J gene TRBJ1-1; possible D gene TRBD1, 6 bases. The CDR3 runs to 13 residues. V dropped 4 bases and J dropped 3 bases, with 9 bases sitting between them. The germline gives CDR1 MNHEY, CDR2 SMNVEV (reference sequence). Here the CDR3 DNA reads TGTGCCAGCAGTTGGACAGTTGACACTGAAGCTTTCTTT. Residues: CASSWTVDTEAFF.

This sequence joins TRBV25-1 and TRBJ2-1, with TRBD2 matching over 14 bases. The CDR3 consists of 17 residues. Losses at the gene ends were 2 bases for V and 8 bases for J; bases not matched to a gene: 8. Germline-derived CDR1 and CDR2 are MGHDK and SYGVNS. The CDR3: CASSEIKGLAGVHEQFF. CDR3 bases: TGTGCCAGCAGTGAAATTAAGGGACTAGCGGGAGTTCATGAGCAGTTCTTC.

The chain uses TRBV7-6 and TRBJ2-7, with D possibly TRBD2 on 5 matching bases. Trimming pared 5 bases from V and 3 bases from J, leaving 11 bases between. The CDR3 contains 13 residues. The V gene's germline CDR1 is SGHVS and CDR2 FNYEAQ. CDR3 DNA sequence: TGTGCCAGCAGCAAACTAGGAGGCTACGAGCAGTACTTC. Its translation: CASSKLGGYEQYF.